This entry describes one T cell receptor (beta chain). What it binds is not known. The data stem from a study of T cell repertoires in cytomegalovirus infection. Study details: Use of recently identified HLA-C-restricted and well-studied HLA-B-restricted CMV epitopes was part of the study. Public TCR beta signatures were indicative of both CMV infection and a matching HLA type.

CDR1 GTSNPN and CDR2 SVGIG come from the germline V gene (reference sequence). This CDR3 spans 16 amino acids. The V end was cut by 4 bases, the J end by 4 bases, with 21 bases between. In TCRdb, the reads were re-called with MiXCR into one record per CDR3 protein. Among 680,000 or so distinct CDR3 sequences, around 35% were seen once, and the ten largest hold 15% to 20%. Notes on the study in general: HLA-C-restricted CMV-specific TCR beta clonotypes were dominant in the ex vivo response.

The chain couples TRBV30 to TRBJ2-3, with D maybe TRBD1 (5 bases). This clonotype originated in a human donor in good health (CMV status not recorded). Some clones in this sample may be carry-over from other donors' samples. This specimen was cultured PBMCs, taken from culture after CMV antigen stimulation. CDR3 amino acids: CAWTLFGRGPPDTQYF. Written as DNA, the CDR3 is TGTGCCTGGACTCTGTTTGGTAGGGGTCCCCCAGATACGCAGTATTTT.